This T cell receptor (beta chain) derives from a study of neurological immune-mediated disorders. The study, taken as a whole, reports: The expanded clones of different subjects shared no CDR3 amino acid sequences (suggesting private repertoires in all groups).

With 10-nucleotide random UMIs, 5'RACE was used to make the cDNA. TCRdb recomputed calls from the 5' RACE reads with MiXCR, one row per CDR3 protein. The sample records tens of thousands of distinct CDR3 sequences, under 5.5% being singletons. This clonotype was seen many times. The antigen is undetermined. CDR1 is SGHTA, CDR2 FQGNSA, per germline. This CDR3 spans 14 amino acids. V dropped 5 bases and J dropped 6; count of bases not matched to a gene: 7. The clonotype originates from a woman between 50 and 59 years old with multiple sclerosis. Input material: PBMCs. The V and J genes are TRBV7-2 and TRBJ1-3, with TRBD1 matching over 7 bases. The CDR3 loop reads CASSPKTGINTIYF. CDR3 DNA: TGTGCCAGCAGCCCGAAGACAGGGATAAACACCATATATTTT.